This T cell receptor beta chain was observed in a study of T cell repertoires in cytomegalovirus infection. Study background: It was the public TCR beta signatures that indicated both CMV infection and matching HLA type.

The CDR3 consists of 15 residues. V was clipped by 6 bases and J by 7 bases, with 16 bases between them. Germline V gives CDR1 SGHVS, CDR2 FNYEAQ. TCRdb fed the reads into MiXCR, producing one record per CDR3 protein. The repertoire consists of some 450,000 distinct CDR3 sequences, with approximately 32% occurring once and the leading ten covering roughly an eighth. Remarks on this clonotype: A much larger clonotype is one base distant, so this may be a read error.

The TCR sequence derives from a human donor in good health (CMV status not recorded). Some clones in this sample may be carry-over from other donors' samples. Specimen: PBMCs. The chain joins TRBV7-6 to TRBJ1-6; D call uncertain. CDR3 in DNA: TGTGCCAGCAGTATTCGGCCAGAACCCAATTCACCCCTCCACTTT. This gives the protein CASSIRPEPNSPLHF.